Listed here are 23 T cell receptor beta chains from one sample, sequenced in a study of shared clonotypes between healthy human individuals. The table came from immunoSEQ multiplex PCR; TCRdb's copy has only in-frame clones and leaves some out. The data hold a few million clones, with 85% to 95% observed a single time. Material: naive CD4+ T cells from PBMCs. Indicated subset: CD45RA+ positively selected. All receptors come from a man aged 18 to 29 in good health. Some clones in this sample may be carry-over from other donors' samples.

The J gene is TRBJ1-1, the V gene TRBV27; weak D call: TRBD1 (6 bases). Trimming removed 6 bases at V and 5 bases at J, with 16 bases between. This CDR3 has 14 residues. Germline CDR1 is MNHEY and CDR2 is SMNVEV (reference sequence). The CDR3 region has the DNA TGTGCCAGCAGGGAGAGAGGGGGATGGACTGAAGCTTTCTTT. Encoded protein: CASRERGGWTEAFF.

V and J are TRBV29-1 and TRBJ2-3; D is perhaps TRBD1 (5 bases). The ends were cut back, 7 bases at V and 2 bases at J, with 16 bases in the middle. This CDR3 region has 14 residues. In germline, CDR1 is SQVTM, CDR2 ANQGSEA. The CDR3 DNA sequence: TGCAGCGCTTCACAGGCATGGTCCACAGATACGCAGTATTTT. This codes for CSASQAWSTDTQYF.

For this clone: This same CDR3 is encoded by further DNA sequences in the sample. The V call is TRBV7-6, the J call TRBJ2-7; D remains unclear. Trimming took off 0 bases at V and 0 bases at J, with 3 bases between the two ends. This CDR3 comprises 13 residues. Germline values: CDR1 SGHVS, CDR2 FNYEAQ. DNA of the CDR3: TGTGCCAGCAGCTTAGCCAACTCCTACGAGCAGTACTTC. Its protein is CASSLANSYEQYF.

The V call is TRBV28, the J call TRBJ2-1; D is unresolved. Germline CDR1 reads MDHEN; CDR2 reads SYDVKM. This CDR3 is built from 12 residues. Trimming pared 8 bases from V and 3 bases from J, leaving 8 bases between. Here the CDR3 reads CASATSYNEQFF. The DNA of the CDR3 is TGTGCCAGCGCGACGAGCTACAATGAGCAGTTCTTC.

The chain combines TRBV30 with TRBJ1-6, with TRBD1 matching 8 bases. This CDR3 has 14 amino acids. The junction had 9 bases not matched to a gene; V was cut back by 5 bases and J by 9 bases. The germline V gene encodes CDR1 GTSNPN and CDR2 SVGIG (reference sequence). Here the CDR3 reads CAWRRGQGASPLHF. In DNA, the CDR3 is TGTGCCTGGCGGCGTGGACAGGGAGCTTCACCCCTCCACTTT. The full variable domain, rest sourced from reference TRBV30 and TRBJ1-6, is SQTIHQWPATLVQPVGSPLSLECTVEGTSNPNLYWYRQAAGRGLQLLFYSVGIGQISSEVPQNLSASRPQDRQFILSSKKLLLSDSGFYLCAWRRGQGASPLHFGNGTRLTVT.

Remarks on this clone: The same CDR3 also results from other DNA sequences found in this sample. This sequence joins TRBV11-2 and TRBJ2-1; the D gene is possibly TRBD2 (6 bases). The V end lost 1 base, the J end lost 4 bases, and 11 bases lay between the germline ends. The CDR3 consists of 15 residues. CDR1 SGHAT and CDR2 FQNNGV come from the germline V gene. The CDR3 sequence is CASSLGRGAYNEQFF. CDR3 DNA sequence: TGTGCCAGCAGCTTAGGCCGCGGGGCTTACAATGAGCAGTTCTTC.

The V gene is TRBV28, the J gene TRBJ1-2; D not resolved. With 11 bases removed from V and 8 bases from J, the gap between germline ends came to 21 bases. The CDR3 consists of 13 residues. Germline values: CDR1 MDHEN, CDR2 SYDVKM. The CDR3 DNA follows: TGTGCCGCGGTGACCATCGCCTTACAGGGCTACACCTTC. Amino acids: CAAVTIALQGYTF.

The table lists this clone with a few counts. V is TRBV15 and J is TRBJ1-4; 8 bases match TRBD1. The CDR3 has 15 amino acids. The J segment lost 5 bases and the V segment lost 4 bases, leaving 6 bases of the junction unmatched. The germline gives CDR1 LNHNV, CDR2 YYDKDF (reference sequence). In nucleotides, the CDR3 is TGTGCCACCAGCACAACAGGGGGAGTGAATGAAAAACTGTTTTTT. Translated: CATSTTGGVNEKLFF.

The DNA for the CDR3 is TGTGCCAGCAGCCCGACTCCGACTAGCGGGAGAAGGAATGAGCAGTTCTTC. This gives the protein CASSPTPTSGRRNEQFF. The rearrangement uses TRBV7-3 and TRBJ2-1; 12 bases map to TRBD2. With V trimmed by 5 bases and J by 7 bases, 12 bases remained unmatched. The CDR3 totals 17 residues. CDR1 and CDR2 from the germline V gene are SGHTA and FQGTGA.

Comment on this clone: Other DNA sequences from this sample encode an identical CDR3 as well. The chain couples TRBV6-6 to TRBJ2-7; D call uncertain. CDR1 is MNHNY and CDR2 is SVGAGI in the germline V gene (reference sequence). V lost 2 bases and J 0 bases, leaving 8 bases between the germline ends. The CDR3 has 14 residues. The CDR3 loop is CASSYDRGSYEQYF. Written as DNA, the CDR3 is TGTGCCAGCAGTTACGACCGTGGCTCCTACGAGCAGTACTTC.

CDR3 in amino acids: CASSPSGDRKAFF. The DNA of the CDR3 is TGTGCCAGCAGCCCTAGTGGGGACAGGAAAGCTTTCTTT. The chain uses TRBV11-3 and TRBJ1-1, with TRBD1 identical over 8 bases. CDR1 is SGHNT, CDR2 YENEEA, per germline. The length of the CDR3 is 13 residues. V gave up 5 bases and J gave up 9 bases; unmatched junction bases: 8. Looking up the rest from reference TRBV11-3 and TRBJ1-1 gives the full variable domain: EAGVVQSPRYKIIEKKQPVAFWCNPISGHNTLYWYLQNLGQGPELLIRYENEEAVDDSQLPKDRFSAERLKGVDSTLKIQPAELGDSAVYLCASSPSGDRKAFFGQGTRLTVV.

Turning to this clone: Other DNA variants within this sample encode the same CDR3. J is TRBJ2-1 and V is TRBV9; 7 nucleotides align to TRBD2. The CDR3 sequence is 15 residues long. CDR1 SGDLS and CDR2 YYNGEE come from the germline V gene. V trimming: 0 bases; J trimming: 4 bases; junction bases outside the gene matches: 4. CDR3 region: CASSVASGAYNEQFF. The CDR3 DNA reads TGTGCCAGCAGCGTAGCCAGCGGGGCGTACAATGAGCAGTTCTTC.

Regarding this clone: The same CDR3 arises from other DNA sequences in this sample as well. The chain carries TRBV28 and TRBJ1-2; no firm D call. Trimming pared 8 bases from V and 0 bases from J, leaving 4 bases between. Germline V gives CDR1 MDHEN, CDR2 SYDVKM. The CDR3 totals 11 residues. This CDR3 reads CASGTNYGYTF. In DNA form, the CDR3 reads TGTGCCAGCGGGACTAACTATGGCTACACCTTC.

The chain combines TRBV11-2 with TRBJ2-1; the D gene could be TRBD1 or TRBD2 (5 bases each). In germline, CDR1 is SGHAT, CDR2 FQNNGV. Trimming took 0 bases from V and 12 from J, leaving 33 bases between them. This CDR3 is 20 amino acids long. CDR3 sequence (DNA): TGTGCCAGCAGCTTAGATGGAAGTGGGACGGCAGCCTCCCACAAAAGCGGGCAGTTCTTC. This sequence encodes CASSLDGSGTAASHKSGQFF.

V usage is TRBV29-1 and J usage is TRBJ2-5, with TRBD1 as a possible D gene (6 bases). The CDR3 loop spans 12 amino acids. V lost 4 bases, J lost 2 bases, and 8 bases lay in between. Germline lookup yields CDR1 SQVTM and CDR2 ANQGSEA. DNA of the CDR3: TGCAGCGTTGGGGGGACACAAGAGACCCAGTACTTC. As protein: CSVGGTQETQYF.

V is TRBV18 and J is TRBJ1-3; D is perhaps TRBD1 (6 bases). CDR1 is KGHSH and CDR2 is LQKENI in the germline V gene. The CDR3 is 15 residues long. Trimming removed 4 bases at V and 2 bases at J, with 12 bases between. CDR3 nucleotide sequence: TGTGCCAGCTCACGGGACAAGATACCTGGAAACACCATATATTTT. Its protein product is CASSRDKIPGNTIYF.

The J gene is TRBJ1-2, the V gene TRBV7-2; D gene unclear. CDR1 and CDR2 (germline): SGHTA, FQGNSA. Trimming cost V 1 base and J 8 bases, with 11 bases left between them. CDR3 length: 13 amino acids. The CDR3 sequence: CASSLGYRSGYTF. CDR3 sequence (DNA): TGTGCCAGCAGCTTAGGGTATAGGTCGGGCTACACCTTC.

The chain links TRBV9 to TRBJ1-1, with a weak D call TRBD1 (6 bases). V was shortened by 4 bases and J by 11 bases, with 21 bases between the two germline ends. From germline, CDR1 is SGDLS and CDR2 YYNGEE. CDR3 length equals 14 residues. The CDR3 here is CASSPREGVLRAFF. The CDR3 DNA sequence: TGTGCCAGCAGCCCTAGGGAGGGGGTGCTTCGTGCTTTCTTT.

The chain couples TRBV9 to TRBJ1-5; maybe TRBD1 (5 bases). The germline V and J ends were trimmed by 4 bases and 7 bases, with 18 bases remaining between them. The V gene's germline CDR1 is SGDLS and CDR2 YYNGEE. This CDR3 has 15 residues. The CDR3 sequence is CASSRDGSARQPQHF. CDR3 nucleotide sequence: TGTGCCAGCAGCCGGGACGGGTCAGCGCGCCAGCCCCAGCATTTT.

The J gene is TRBJ2-3, the V gene TRBV7-6; D gene unclear. Germline lookup yields CDR1 SGHVS and CDR2 FNYEAQ. This CDR3 spans 14 amino acids. V was pared by 4 bases and J by 5 bases, with 13 bases between. The CDR3: CASSYSPALDTQYF. The CDR3 bases are TGTGCCAGCAGCTATAGCCCAGCCCTAGATACGCAGTATTTT.

The V call is TRBV5-1, the J call TRBJ2-2; TRBD2 aligns across 9 bases. Germline V gene sequence: CDR1 SGHRS, CDR2 YFSETQ. CDR3 length equals 15 residues. V was clipped by 7 bases and J by 3 bases; unmatched bases: 7. The CDR3 here is CASRSSGTYTGELFF. CDR3 nucleotides: TGCGCCAGCCGCTCTAGCGGGACCTACACCGGGGAGCTGTTTTTT.

DNA for the CDR3: TGTGCCAGCAGCGAAGGACTAGCGGACGAGCAGTTCTTC. It translates to CASSEGLADEQFF. V is TRBV14 and J is TRBJ2-1; TRBD2 matches at 10 bases. V was clipped by 5 bases and J by 10 bases; unmatched bases: 5. CDR3 size: 13 residues. Per germline, CDR1 SGHDN and CDR2 FVKESK.

The sample holds a few counts of this clone. The CDR3 DNA sequence: TGCGCCAGCAGCGGGGGATGGGATCAAGAGACCCAGTACTTC. This encodes CASSGGWDQETQYF. The rearrangement links TRBV5-1 to TRBJ2-5; D is tentatively TRBD1 or TRBD2 (5 bases each). Per the germline V gene, CDR1 is SGHRS and CDR2 is YFSETQ. V lost 4 bases and J lost 2, with 12 bases in between. The CDR3 loop spans 14 amino acids.